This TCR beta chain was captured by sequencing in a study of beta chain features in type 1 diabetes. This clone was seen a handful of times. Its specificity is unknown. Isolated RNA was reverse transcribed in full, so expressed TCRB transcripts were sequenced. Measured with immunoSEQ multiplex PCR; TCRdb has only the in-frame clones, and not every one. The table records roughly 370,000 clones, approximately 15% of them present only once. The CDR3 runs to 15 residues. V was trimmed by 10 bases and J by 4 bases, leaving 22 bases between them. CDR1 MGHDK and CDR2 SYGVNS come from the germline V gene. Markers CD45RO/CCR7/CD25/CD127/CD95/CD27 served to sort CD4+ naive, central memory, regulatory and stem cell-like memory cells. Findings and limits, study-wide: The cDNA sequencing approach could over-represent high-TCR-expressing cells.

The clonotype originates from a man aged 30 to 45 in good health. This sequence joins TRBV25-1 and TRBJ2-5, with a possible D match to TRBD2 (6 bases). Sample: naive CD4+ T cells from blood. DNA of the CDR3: TGTGCCACGAGGAGGCATAGGGACGGGGGAGAGACCCAGTACTTC. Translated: CATRRHRDGGETQYF. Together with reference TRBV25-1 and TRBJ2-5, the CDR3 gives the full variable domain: EADIYQTPRYLVIGTGKKITLECSQTMGHDKMYWYQQDPGMELHLIHYSYGVNSTEKGDLSSESTVSRIRTEHFPLTLESARPSHTSQYLCATRRHRDGGETQYFGPGTRLLVL.